This is a list of T cell receptor beta chains from one sample in a study of blood T cell repertoires in COVID-19. Data came from immunoSEQ multiplex PCR; TCRdb stores just in-frame clones and leaves some out. The data show over 250,000 clones, with 65% to 90% seen just once and 13% held by the top ten. Sequencing was performed on peripheral blood. The receptor set was obtained from a human donor in a cohort sampled during active COVID-19. Each CDR3 is given with its conserved first and last residue. The D gene is left open where the match is weak. Part of the rows lack a size; the others show once, few, many or a class for expanded clones.

abundance,d_gene,v_gene,j_gene,CDR3nt,CDR3aa
.,.,TRBV28,TRBJ2-2,TGTGCCAGCAGCCACAGGAACACCGGGGAGCTGTTTTTT,CASSHRNTGELFF
.,.,TRBV5-1,TRBJ1-6,TGCGCCAGCAGCCGCGGACAGAGCAACTATAATTCACCCCTCCACTTT,CASSRGQSNYNSPLHF
.,.,TRBV16,TRBJ2-7,TGTGCCAGCAGCCTGAGGCTAGCTGCCTACGAGCAGTACTTC,CASSLRLAAYEQYF
.,.,TRBV6-5,TRBJ1-5,TGTGCCAGCAGCCTCCAGGGTGGCAATCAGCCCCAGCATTTT,CASSLQGGNQPQHF
.,TRBD1,TRBV12-5,TRBJ1-5,TGTGCTAGTGGTTTGGAGGGGGCCCAGGGGCCCCAGCATTTT,CASGLEGAQGPQHF
.,.,TRBV27,TRBJ2-7,TGTGCCAGCAGTTTATTTGGGGGGTCAGATCTTGGCTACGAGCAGTACTTC,CASSLFGGSDLGYEQYF
.,.,TRBV3-1/TRBV3-2,TRBJ2-7,TGTGCCAGCAGCCAAGGGGGCCTGGAGCAGTACTTC,CASSQGGLEQYF
.,.,TRBV6-5,TRBJ2-3,TGTGCCAGCAGTAAACAGGAGACTAGCACAGATACGCAGTATTTT,CASSKQETSTDTQYF
.,TRBD1,TRBV10-3,TRBJ2-5,TGTGCCATCAGTGTTACCGGGACAGGGGGGGAGACCCAGTACTTC,CAISVTGTGGETQYF
.,.,TRBV11-2,TRBJ2-1,TGTGCCAGCAGCTTATGGGGGGGCGCCTACAATGAGCAGTTCTTC,CASSLWGGAYNEQFF
.,.,TRBV6-4,TRBJ2-6,TGTGCCAGCAGTGACTACACAGGCTCTGGGGCCAACGTCCTGACTTTC,CASSDYTGSGANVLTF
.,.,TRBV7-9,TRBJ2-1,TGTGCCAGCAGCTTAATAGCCGGAGCCTACAATGAGCAGTTCTTC,CASSLIAGAYNEQFF
.,TRBD2,TRBV6-1,TRBJ2-7,TGTGCCAGCAGTGAGCTAGCGGGGGAGCAGTACTTC,CASSELAGEQYF
.,.,TRBV18,TRBJ2-1,TGTGCCAGCTCAAGTCAAGTGGACTTGAGGGCTGTTGAGCAGTTCTTC,CASSSQVDLRAVEQFF
.,.,TRBV18,TRBJ2-7,TGTGCCAGCCGCGGTTTCTACGAGCAGTACTTC,CASRGFYEQYF
.,.,TRBV28,TRBJ1-6,TGTGCCAGCAGTTATTTAGGACAAGGGGGATCAAATTCACCCCTCCACTTT,CASSYLGQGGSNSPLHF
.,TRBD1,TRBV9,TRBJ1-1,TGTGCCAGCAGCACCCGGACAGGGACCGAAGCTTTCTTT,CASSTRTGTEAFF
.,.,TRBV4-1,TRBJ1-1,TGCGCCAGCAGCCAAGAAGCTGGGGGCGGAACTGAAGCTTTCTTT,CASSQEAGGGTEAFF
.,TRBD1,TRBV18,TRBJ1-1,TGTGCCAGCTCACCCCTAGACAGGGCGGCTGAAGCTTTCTTT,CASSPLDRAAEAFF
.,.,TRBV28,TRBJ1-1,TGTGCCAGCAGTTTATCCAAAGGGGGTGAAGCTTTCTTT,CASSLSKGGEAFF
.,TRBD2,TRBV28,TRBJ2-7,TGTGCCAGCAGTTTATCGGTTAGCGGGGTCAAGTACGAGCAGTACTTC,CASSLSVSGVKYEQYF
many,TRBD1,TRBV5-1,TRBJ2-3,TGCGCCAGCAGCTTGGCCAGGACAGGGGGCTCGGATACGCAGTATTTT,CASSLARTGGSDTQYF
once,.,TRBV27,TRBJ2-2,TGTGCCAGCGGACCTGGTGGAATAGGAGGTTTTACCGGGGAGCTGTTTTTT,CASGPGGIGGFTGELFF
few,.,TRBV7-8,TRBJ2-2,TGTGCCAGCAGCTTACTGTCCACAGTGGCAGGGGAGCTGTTTTTT,CASSLLSTVAGELFF
.,TRBD1,TRBV18,TRBJ1-6,TGTGCCAGCTCACGGGACAGCTATAATTCACCCCTCCACTTT,CASSRDSYNSPLHF
.,TRBD2,TRBV18,TRBJ2-1,TGTGCCAGCTCACTCGGACTAGCGGGAGTCTACAATGAGCAGTTCTTC,CASSLGLAGVYNEQFF
.,TRBD1,TRBV18,TRBJ1-2,TGTGCCAGCTCACCAGGGACAGTCAACTATGGCTACACCTTC,CASSPGTVNYGYTF
.,.,TRBV5-6,TRBJ2-3,TGTGCCAGCAGCTTGGGTCTAGATACGCAGTATTTT,CASSLGLDTQYF
.,.,TRBV2,TRBJ1-1,TGTGCCAGCAGTGTTTTGGGAGGAGGAAAAGCTTTCTTT,CASSVLGGGKAFF
.,TRBD2,TRBV3-1/TRBV3-2,TRBJ2-5,TGTGCCAGCAGCCAGGGGACTAGCGGGGGGAGAGAGACCCAGTACTTC,CASSQGTSGGRETQYF
.,.,TRBV18,TRBJ2-2,TGTGCCAGCTCGCAGCCGGGACAATCCACCGGGGAGCTGTTTTTT,CASSQPGQSTGELFF
.,.,TRBV6-5,TRBJ2-7,TGTGCCAGCAGTTCAAGGGGCTACGAGCAGTACTTC,CASSSRGYEQYF
few,.,TRBV18,TRBJ1-1,TGTGCCAGCTCACGCTGGACACCAGAAGCTTTCTTT,CASSRWTPEAFF
.,TRBD1,TRBV10-3,TRBJ1-2,TGTGCCACCCACCTATTAAACAGGGGAGGCGCCGATGGCTACACCTTC,CATHLLNRGGADGYTF
.,.,TRBV27,TRBJ2-1,TGTGCCAGCAGTTTTAGGAAATGGAGTGAGCAGTTCTTC,CASSFRKWSEQFF
once,TRBD2,TRBV7-2,TRBJ2-1,TGTGCCAGCAGCTCAACACTAGCGGGAGTAATGTTCTTC,CASSSTLAGVMFF
.,.,TRBV27,TRBJ2-1,TGTGCCAGCAGTTCTTATCGTTTTGGGGGGAACAATGAGCAGTTCTTC,CASSSYRFGGNNEQFF
.,.,TRBV6-5,TRBJ2-7,TGTGCCAGCACCCCACTGCCGGGGTACGAGCAGTACTTC,CASTPLPGYEQYF
.,TRBD1,TRBV6-5,TRBJ1-1,TGTGCCAGCAGGCCGACAGGGGGTGTCGAAGCTTTCTTT,CASRPTGGVEAFF
.,.,TRBV27,TRBJ2-5,TGTGCCAGCGGATTGGGATTGGGGGGAAGAGAGACCCAGTACTTC,CASGLGLGGRETQYF
.,TRBD2,TRBV4-2,TRBJ2-3,TGTGCCAGCAGCCAAGTGGTAGCGGGCCCAGATACGCAGTATTTT,CASSQVVAGPDTQYF
.,TRBD1,TRBV6-5,TRBJ1-6,TGTGCCAGCAGCGTGGGACAGTATAATTCACCCCTCCACTTT,CASSVGQYNSPLHF
.,.,TRBV2,TRBJ2-7,TGTGCCAGCAGTGAGATGGTGGCGGCCTACGAGCAGTACTTC,CASSEMVAAYEQYF
few,.,TRBV5-5,TRBJ2-7,TGTGCCAGCAGCTTGGGACAGTCCTACGAGCAGTACTTC,CASSLGQSYEQYF
.,TRBD2,TRBV4-3,TRBJ2-2,TGCGCCAGCAGCCAAGAGACTAGCGGGATCGGGGGCACCGGGGAGCTGTTTTTT,CASSQETSGIGGTGELFF
.,.,TRBV18,TRBJ2-5,TGTGCCAGCTCCCCAATCTTCGGGGAGGAGACCCAGTACTTC,CASSPIFGEETQYF
.,.,TRBV7-2,TRBJ2-7,TGTGCCAGCAGCTTAGTCAGTGGCGGCCTCTACGAGCAGTACTTC,CASSLVSGGLYEQYF
.,.,TRBV19,TRBJ1-5,TGTGCCAGTAGGACCCTAGGGACTTCCCACAATCAGCCCCAGCATTTT,CASRTLGTSHNQPQHF
.,.,TRBV5-6,TRBJ1-2,TGTGCCAGCAGCGGGGACTCCCTGGCCGGCTACACCTTC,CASSGDSLAGYTF
.,TRBD1,TRBV12-5,TRBJ2-1,TGTGCTAGTGGTTTGGCATATACCGGGACAGGGCGCAATGAGCAGTTCTTC,CASGLAYTGTGRNEQFF
once,.,TRBV14,TRBJ1-2,TGTGCCAGCAGCCGGTACAGGGTCAGGACCTTC,CASSRYRVRTF
.,.,TRBV4-1,TRBJ2-3,TGCGCCAGCAGCCAAGATCGCGTTTCTACTAGCACAGATACGCAGTATTTT,CASSQDRVSTSTDTQYF
.,.,TRBV3-1/TRBV3-2,TRBJ2-7,TGTGCGGCGGGAAACTACGAGCAGTACTTC,CAAGNYEQYF
.,TRBD1,TRBV5-8,TRBJ1-4,TGTGCCAGCAGCTTGGCCTGGGGGACAGGGGCAACTAATGAAAAACTGTTTTTT,CASSLAWGTGATNEKLFF
.,.,TRBV18,TRBJ2-6,TGTGCCAGCTCACCGGACAGAACCTCTGGGGCCAACGTCCTGACTTTC,CASSPDRTSGANVLTF
.,TRBD1,TRBV7-2,TRBJ2-2,TGTGCCAGCAGGACTCAGGGGGCCCCCGGGGAGCTGTTTTTT,CASRTQGAPGELFF
.,.,TRBV4-2,TRBJ1-3,TGTGCCAGCCGAAGGGGTGGAAACACCATATATTTT,CASRRGGNTIYF